This T cell receptor beta chain was obtained from a study of CD8+ T cells in alopecia areata. Overall study context: The drug, tofacitinib, lasted 6 to 18 months, followed by 6 months off drug.

With respect to this clone: Its antigen remains unknown.

This CDR3 comprises 15 residues. The germline V gene has CDR1 MGHRA and CDR2 YSYEKL. V was pared by 7 bases and J by 6 bases, with 19 bases between. Treatment given: oral pan-JAK inhibitor, 5-10 mg twice daily. Peripheral blood and lesional scalp punch biopsies were taken from alopecia areata patients. Regarding the study as a whole: Scalp clonality and expanded CD8+ clones among the top 100 showed significant decreases with tofacitinib. Persistence during tofacitinib was seen for many expanded lesional clones in scalp and blood.

In each case, RNA was isolated and then reverse transcribed into cDNA as the sequencing template. Libraries were prepared by immunoSEQ multiplex PCR; TCRdb keeps only in-frame clonotypes and omits some of them. The sample lists a few hundred thousand clones, more than 30% occurring once. The sample in question was CD4+ T cells sorted from blood, obtained between weeks 30 and 35, from a patient treated with tofacitinib. The V call is TRBV4-1, the J call TRBJ2-1, with D possibly TRBD2 on 6 matching bases. This receptor was obtained from a human donor with alopecia areata. The CDR3 loop is CASKTVGGLSNEQFF. As DNA, the CDR3 is TGCGCCAGCAAGACAGTGGGCGGACTAAGCAATGAGCAGTTCTTC.